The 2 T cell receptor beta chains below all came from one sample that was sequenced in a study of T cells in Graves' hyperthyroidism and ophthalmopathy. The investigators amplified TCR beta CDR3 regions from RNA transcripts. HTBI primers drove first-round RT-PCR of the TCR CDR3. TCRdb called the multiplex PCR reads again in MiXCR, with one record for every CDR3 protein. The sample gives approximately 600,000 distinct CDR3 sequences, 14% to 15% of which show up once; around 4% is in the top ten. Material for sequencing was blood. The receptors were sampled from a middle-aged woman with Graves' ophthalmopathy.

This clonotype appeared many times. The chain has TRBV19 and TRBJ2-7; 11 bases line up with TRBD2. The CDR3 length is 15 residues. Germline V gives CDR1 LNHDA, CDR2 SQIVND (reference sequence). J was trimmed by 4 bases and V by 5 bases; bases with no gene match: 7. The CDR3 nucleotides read TGTGCCAGTAGTGTCCTAGCGGGAGGAGTTTACGAGCAGTACTTC. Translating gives CASSVLAGGVYEQYF.

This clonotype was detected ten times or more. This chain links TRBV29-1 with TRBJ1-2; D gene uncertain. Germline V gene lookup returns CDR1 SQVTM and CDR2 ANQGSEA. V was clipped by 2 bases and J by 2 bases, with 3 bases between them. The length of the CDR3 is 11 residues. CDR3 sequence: CSVEQNYGYTF. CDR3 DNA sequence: TGCAGCGTTGAACAAAACTATGGCTACACCTTC.